This TCR beta chain was profiled in a study of shared clonotypes between healthy human individuals. Comment on this clone: What it binds is not known.

Original data processing: ImmunoSEQ only sent back junction sequences with no quality scores, so filtering was done differently. TCRdb's table, derived via immunoSEQ multiplex PCR, lists solely in-frame clones and lacks some. V, J and clone size are those of that table, while D and trimming were read from the DNA. The sample contains a few million clones, 92% of which appear only once. Study-wide points: A limitation of the genetic and exposure-history diversity represented arose from few donors. In four donors, around 5.5% of naive CD4 clonotypes appeared in common.

Germline assignment: CDR1 SGHDT and CDR2 YYEEEE. The CDR3 length is 12 residues. V dropped 4 bases and J dropped 8 bases, with 9 bases sitting between them. The investigators split CD4+ cells into a CD45RA+ naive subset and a CD45RA-negative memory subset. Sequencing was done on a sample of naive CD4+ T cells from PBMCs. The sample's subset: CD45RA+ positively selected. The clonotype originates from a man between 18 and 35 years old in good health. Some clones in this sample may be carry-over from other donors' samples. The rearrangement joins TRBV5-6 to TRBJ1-4; D uncertain. This CDR3 reads CASSREGEKLFF. The CDR3 bases are TGTGCCAGCAGCCGCGAAGGGGAAAAACTGTTTTTT.